What follows describes a single T cell receptor (beta chain). Trimming removed 0 bases from V and 0 bases from J, with 9 bases in between. This CDR3 spans 16 amino acids. CDR1 and CDR2 (germline): MNHNS, SASEGT. Per the original data handling: By means of reference gene primer amplification, nucleated cell counts were estimated. This table comes from immunoSEQ multiplex PCR, and its TCRdb copy is limited to in-frame clones, with some not included. From that table come the V and J calls and clone size; the DNA was used to work out D and trimming. The table records under 250,000 clones, roughly 89% of them present only once. Enrolled through a virtual design, the participants were between about 18 and 100 years of age and came from fewer than 30 US areas. Clinical history reported by participants formed the basis on which cohorts were assigned. This specimen belongs to a study of blood T cell repertoires in COVID-19. Looking at the study overall: Material from acute and convalescent COVID-19 was sourced from the United States, Italy and Spain.

The chain is built from TRBV6-1 and TRBJ1-3; the D is unclear. Sequences were obtained from PBMCs or T cells enriched from blood (not recorded which). The sequence was collected from a young woman with acute COVID-19. CDR3 DNA: TGTGCCAGCAGTGAAGCGGGAGGGCCCTCTGGAAACACCATATATTTT. As protein: CASSEAGGPSGNTIYF.